Listed below are T cell receptor beta chains from one sample, sequenced in a study of STAT5B mutations in CD4+ large granular lymphocyte leukemia. Profiled with immunoSEQ multiplex PCR; TCRdb holds only in-frame clones, not every one. The table records around 32,000 clones, around 70% of them present only once. The sample comprised CD4+ T cells from blood buffy coats. These receptors were taken from a human donor in good health. Both conserved end residues are part of each CDR3. The order of the fields is CDR3 DNA, CDR3 protein, clone size, D gene, V gene, J gene. The D gene is left open where the match is weak. Not every row has a clone size; where given, it reads once, few, many or a size class.

TGTGCCAGCACCACCGGAGAAGGCACAGATACGCAGTATTTT	CASTTGEGTDTQYF	NA	NA	TRBV9	TRBJ2-3
TGTGCCAGCAGCTTGGGAATCGGGGTACAAGGCTACACCTTC	CASSLGIGVQGYTF	NA	NA	TRBV5-4	TRBJ1-2
TGTGCCAGCAGCTTAGTGGGGGAGACCCAGTACTTC	CASSLVGETQYF	NA	NA	TRBV7-6	TRBJ2-5
TGTGCCACAAGACCGTCCTGGGGCACCGGGGAGCTGTTTTTT	CATRPSWGTGELFF	NA	NA	TRBV19	TRBJ2-2
TGTGCCAGCAGTTACTCTTTAACAGGGAGGAACACTGAAGCTTTCTTT	CASSYSLTGRNTEAFF	NA	NA	TRBV6-6	TRBJ1-1
TGTGCCAGTAGCCCTGTATGGACAGGCGAGACCCAGTACTTC	CASSPVWTGETQYF	NA	TRBD1	TRBV19	TRBJ2-5
TGTGCCAGCAGCCCTCAGCGGAACCCTAGCACAGATACGCAGTATTTT	CASSPQRNPSTDTQYF	once	NA	TRBV11-2	TRBJ2-3
TGTGCCAGCAGCTCTTGGGGACTAGCGGGGAAAAACGAGCAGTACTTC	CASSSWGLAGKNEQYF	NA	TRBD2	TRBV5-6	TRBJ2-7
TGTGCCAGTAGTATCTCCCTCATGAACACTGAAGCTTTCTTT	CASSISLMNTEAFF	few	NA	TRBV19	TRBJ1-1
NA	CASSVSSGQGVTNEKLFF	NA	NA	TRBV9	TRBJ1-4
TGTGCCAGCAGCCTCCAAACCGGGACAGGGCAAAATGGCTACACCTTC	CASSLQTGTGQNGYTF	NA	TRBD1	TRBV7-2	TRBJ1-2
TGTGCCATCAAGCCGGACCATTCCTACGATCAGCCCCAGCATTTT	CAIKPDHSYDQPQHF	NA	NA	TRBV10-3	TRBJ1-5
TGTGCCAGCAGCTTAGCCCACCAGCCCCAGCATTTT	CASSLAHQPQHF	few	NA	TRBV7-8	TRBJ1-5
TGTGCCAGCAGCCCACACACGGCAGATACGCAGTATTTT	CASSPHTADTQYF	few	NA	TRBV9	TRBJ2-3
TGTGCCAGCACCAGTCCCGGGGGGCCCCAAGAGACCCAGTACTTC	CASTSPGGPQETQYF	once	NA	TRBV28	TRBJ2-5
TGTGCCAGCAGTGAATACAGGGTCGGGTATGGCTACACCTTC	CASSEYRVGYGYTF	NA	NA	TRBV6-1	TRBJ1-2
TGTGCCAGCAAGGGAAACACTGAAGCTTTCTTT	CASKGNTEAFF	NA	NA	TRBV28	TRBJ1-1
TGTGCCAGCAGTGTCGGGACAGGACGTTGGCAGGAAGGAGGCTACACCTTC	CASSVGTGRWQEGGYTF	NA	TRBD1	TRBV6-1	TRBJ1-2
TGCGCCAGCAGTGATGCTAGGGAGGGGCAGGGAATTAATGAAAAACTGTTTTTT	CASSDAREGQGINEKLFF	NA	NA	TRBV10-1	TRBJ1-4
TGTGCCAGCAGTCAACTTGGACACAGCACAGATACGCAGTATTTT	CASSQLGHSTDTQYF	NA	NA	TRBV6-4	TRBJ2-3
TGTGCCAGTTCGTGGGAGAGGCAAGAGACCCAGTACTTC	CASSWERQETQYF	NA	NA	TRBV9	TRBJ2-5
TGTGCCAGCAGCTTAGGGACTAGCGGCACAGATACGCAGTATTTT	CASSLGTSGTDTQYF	NA	TRBD2	TRBV7-9	TRBJ2-3
TGTGCCAGCAGCTTAGCGCAATTGACGAATGAGCAGTTCTTC	CASSLAQLTNEQFF	NA	NA	TRBV7-9	TRBJ2-1
TGTGCCAGCAGTTACCCTAGCGGGGTCCAAGAGACCCAGTACTTC	CASSYPSGVQETQYF	few	TRBD2	TRBV6-6	TRBJ2-5
TGTGCCAGCACGCTAGCGGGGATCACAGATACGCAGTATTTT	CASTLAGITDTQYF	NA	TRBD2	TRBV2	TRBJ2-3
TGTGCCAGCTCACCACCAGAAAGGTATCCCTACGAGCAGTACTTC	CASSPPERYPYEQYF	once	NA	TRBV18	TRBJ2-7
TGTGCCAGCAGCCTCCTTGGGGGAGGTAACTATGGCTACACCTTC	CASSLLGGGNYGYTF	few	NA	TRBV6-5	TRBJ1-2